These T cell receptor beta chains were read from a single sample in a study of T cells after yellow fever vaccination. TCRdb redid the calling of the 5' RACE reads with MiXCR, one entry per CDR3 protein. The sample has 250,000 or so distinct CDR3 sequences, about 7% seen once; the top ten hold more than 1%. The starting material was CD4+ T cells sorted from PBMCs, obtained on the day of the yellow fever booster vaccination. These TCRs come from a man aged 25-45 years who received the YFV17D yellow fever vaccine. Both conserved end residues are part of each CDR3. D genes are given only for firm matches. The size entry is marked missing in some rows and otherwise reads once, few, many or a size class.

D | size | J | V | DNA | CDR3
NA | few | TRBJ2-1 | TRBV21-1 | TGTGCCAGCAGCAAAGGATGGGGCCGCATCCACAATGAGCAGTTCTTC | CASSKGWGRIHNEQFF
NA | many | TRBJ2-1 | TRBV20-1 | TGCAGTGCTAGAGCCACTCCCGGGACGAGCAATGAGCAGTTCTTC | CSARATPGTSNEQFF
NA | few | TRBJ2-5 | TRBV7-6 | TGTGCCAGCACGCTAAGCGGTAGCGGAGCCCAAGAGACCCAGTACTTC | CASTLSGSGAQETQYF
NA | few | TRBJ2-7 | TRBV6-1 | TGTGCCAGCAGAAAACAGGGGGGGTCCTACGAGCAGTACTTC | CASRKQGGSYEQYF
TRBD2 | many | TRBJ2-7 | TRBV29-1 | TGCAGCGTAATGACTAGCGGGAGGCCCTACGAGCAGTACTTC | CSVMTSGRPYEQYF
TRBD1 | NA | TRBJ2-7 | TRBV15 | TGTGCCACCAGCACTGGCCGCCGGGACAGGGGGGGCGAGCAGTACTTC | CATSTGRRDRGGEQYF
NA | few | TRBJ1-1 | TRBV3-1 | TGTGCCAGCAGCCAAGTGGTATCGCGTGGGTTCGGAAACACTGAAGCTTTCTTT | CASSQVVSRGFGNTEAFF
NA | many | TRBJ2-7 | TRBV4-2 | TGTGCCAGCAGCCAAGATCCCCCGGGAGAACTTTACGAGCAGTACTTC | CASSQDPPGELYEQYF
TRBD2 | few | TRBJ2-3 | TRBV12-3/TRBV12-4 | TGTGCCAGCACCACTACTAGCGGGATCCGGGAAAGGGGTACGCAGTATTTT | CASTTTSGIRERGTQYF
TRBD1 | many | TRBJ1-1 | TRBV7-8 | TGTGCCAGCAGCTTGACAGGGGGCCGACTAACGAACACTGAAGCTTTCTTT | CASSLTGGRLTNTEAFF
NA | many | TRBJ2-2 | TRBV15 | TGTGCCACCAGCAGAGATAAGACCGGGGAGCTGTTTTTT | CATSRDKTGELFF
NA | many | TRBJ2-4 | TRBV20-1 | TGCAGTGCTAGCCCCCCCGGTCGGACCAAAAACATTCAGTACTTC | CSASPPGRTKNIQYF
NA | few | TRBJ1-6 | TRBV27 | TGTGCCAGCAGTCTTGACCTCAGGGGTAATTCACCCCTCCACTTT | CASSLDLRGNSPLHF
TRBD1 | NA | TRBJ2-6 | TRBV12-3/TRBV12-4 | TGTGCCAGCAGTTTAGGGCCCCGACAGGGCTACAGCTCTGGGGCCAACGTCCTGACTTTC | CASSLGPRQGYSSGANVLTF
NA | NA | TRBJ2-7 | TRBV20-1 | TGCAGTGCTAGAGATCGGCGACAGGCGTACGAGCAGTACTTC | CSARDRRQAYEQYF